This TCR beta chain is drawn from a study of neurological immune-mediated disorders. Study-wide results and caveats: Patients with HTLV-1-associated myelopathy had the highest level of TCR clonal expansion, whereas patients with multiple sclerosis had the lowest level, falling beneath the level found in healthy controls. Private repertoires in all groups were suggested by the absence of shared CDR3 amino acid sequences among expanded clones across subjects.

Time point specified: longitudinal time-point 2. 2 million unsorted PBMCs were stored in RNAlater at -80 °C before RNA extraction. TCRdb itself ran the 5' RACE reads through MiXCR, one entry per CDR3 protein. The sample lists some 49,000 distinct CDR3 sequences, 13% occurring once. The germline CDR1 and CDR2 sequences are SGHNT and YENEEA. Trimming removed 5 bases at V and 2 bases at J, with 12 bases between. The CDR3 is 14 residues long. This clonotype was seen at least ten times. Its antigen is currently unknown. The chain has TRBV11-3 and TRBJ2-5, with D perhaps being TRBD1 or TRBD2 (5 bases each). The receptor was derived from a male donor with HTLV-1-associated myelopathy (HAM/TSP). The specimen was PBMCs. Here the CDR3 DNA reads TGTGCCAGCAGCACGGGACGGGCTCAAGAGACCCAGTACTTC. Its translation: CASSTGRAQETQYF.